This note documents a single T cell receptor beta chain sequence. Its antigen is currently unknown. Alongside a J-beta primer mix, a sample-barcoded 5' primer served in a second PCR lasting roughly 7 to 11 cycles. Each cDNA molecule, via a template-switch adaptor with 12 random nucleotides, was tagged. TCRdb independently ran MiXCR on the 5' RACE reads; one entry per CDR3 protein. The sample has roughly 500,000 distinct CDR3 sequences, roughly a quarter seen once. The CDR3 sequence is 16 residues long. Germline V gene lookup returns CDR1 DFQATT and CDR2 SNEGSKA (reference sequence). V was trimmed by 0 bases and J by 10 bases, leaving 19 bases between them. The data were taken from a study of blood T cells in healthy people across ages. Study results and caveats: Older age coincided with a roughly linear decline in TCR beta diversity per million T cells.

Researchers collected 9 to 10 milliliters of peripheral blood from every single donor. This chain links TRBV20-1 with TRBJ1-6; the D gene is possibly TRBD1 (5 bases). Sequencing was carried out using blood. The clonotype originates from a woman in her 70s in good health. CDR3 coding DNA: TGCAGTGCTAGAGACCAGGGAAGGGGATCAGGATCACCCCTCCACTTT. Translated: CSARDQGRGSGSPLHF.